The entry below describes one TCR beta chain. The antigen it recognizes is unknown. The record has no base qualities; no much larger clone is one base away. Each donor gave one peripheral blood draw, averaging roughly 100 mL, which was collected into heparinised tubes. A BD FACSAria II was used to sort naive, central memory, regulatory and stem cell-like memory CD4+ T cells with a panel that included CD45RO, CCR7, CD25, CD127, CD95 and CD27. All sorted populations exceeded 98% purity. PBMCs were isolated immediately by Lymphoprep density gradient centrifugation and stained directly without culture. Samples were stained and sorted in pairs, with one healthy donor and one patient per experiment, so that batch effects were minimized. All of the isolated RNA was reverse transcribed with the High Capacity cDNA Reverse Transcription Kit, so expressed TCRB transcripts were sequenced. Deep immunoSEQ sequencing was applied to naive, central memory and regulatory T cell samples, giving an average of around 4 million total reads per sample. After sorted cells were lysed in RLT buffer, RNA was extracted with DNase-treated RNeasy Micro or Mini kits, with the choice depending on cell number. To prevent cross-contamination, each cell subset was processed individually, whereas patient and healthy donor samples were processed jointly. TCRB sequences were amplified from cDNA with the immunoSEQ multiplex PCR, producing 87-bp fragments spanning the CDR3 region. Sequencing of the amplicons was done on the Illumina HiSeq platform. The study's own analysis went as follows. PCR bias was corrected computationally using synthetic template baselines, and reads within Hamming distance 2 were collapsed, with unmergeable singletons discarded. Reads were aligned against IMGT so that V, D and J genes, CDR3 length and insertions or deletions at six rearrangement sites could be assigned. Within each subset, clonotype counts were normalized to sorted cell number, after which true diversity and Gini coefficients were computed with the tcR R package. The overlap coefficient, calculated on TCRB nucleotide sequences, was used to measure repertoire sharing. As a proxy for the pre-selection repertoire, out-of-frame TCRB sequences from naive cells were analyzed. This is the immuneACCESS table as TCRdb keeps it, with only in-frame sequences that have V and J called. A part of the clones is gone; compared with another copy, unresolved V genes explain less than half, and the rest is unexplained. The DNA was the basis for D and trimming; V, J and clone size are from that table. Recorded for this sample are hundreds of thousands of clones; about 16% of them occurred a single time. The ten biggest clones cover about 0.097% of the sample.

The record originates from a study of beta chain features in type 1 diabetes listed by TCRdb under 2018. Some background on the complete study: Mean age, gender distribution, total cell number and subset yield did not differ between patients and healthy donors. A total of roughly 99 million sorted cells were examined across all samples, and the number of cells per subset was strongly correlated with RNA yield. The study compared TCRB repertoires of sorted circulating CD4+ T cell subsets between recently diagnosed type 1 diabetes patients and matched healthy donors. Regulatory and stem cell-like memory subsets were obtained from only 8 patients and about eight healthy donors, while naive and central memory subsets were obtained from all 30 or so donors.

Beyond this particular receptor, the publication reports: At VDJ recombination sites, patients with type 1 diabetes made fewer insertions and deleted more nucleotides, a pattern implying thymic rearrangement abnormalities. Type 1 diabetes patients showed a moderate but significant shortening of TCRB CDR3 length in all four CD4+ subsets. Naive, central memory and regulatory TCRB repertoires appeared to be more alike among patients than among healthy donors. Because the HLA sub-analyses included only small numbers of individuals, any influence of HLA type on TCRB rearrangement was left unresolved. Shorter templates might be favored by PCR, yet because patient and control samples were amplified and corrected together, any such skew would affect both groups equally. Because cDNA was sequenced instead of genomic DNA, activated cells with high expression could be over-represented, although the groups did not differ in activation or CD3 levels.

Sequencing input: naive CD4+ T cells from blood. The cell subset or site label, as the study defines it: true naive CD4+ T cells. The TCR sequence derives from a man aged 18 to 29 in good health.

The CDR3 region: CASSLSRVDEKLFF. The DNA is as follows: TGCGCCAGCAGCTTGAGCAGGGTGGATGAAAAACTGTTTTTT. This receptor chain uses TRBV5-1 and TRBJ1-4; perhaps TRBD1 is the D gene, with 5 bases matching. The CDR3 goes from the cysteine to the phenylalanine over 14 residues. The read is trimmed to its CDR3 DNA, 42 bases read in frame from base 1. V and J are truncated by 1 base and 6 bases respectively, leaving an intervening sequence of 10 bases. CDR1 SGHRS and CDR2 YFSETQ were looked up in the germline V gene.